What follows is one T cell receptor (beta chain) and its context. Antigen: not known. A universal primer site was added by template switching, and unique molecular identifiers were carried by the cDNA. TCRdb fed the 5' RACE reads into MiXCR, producing one record per CDR3 protein. The data show 1,800,000 or so distinct CDR3 sequences, with around 33% seen just once and over 0.25% held by the top ten. This entry comes from a study of identical twins. Whole-study findings and limits: Where out-of-frame alpha sequences were twin-shared, they showed excess low generation probability. Insertions were reduced in abundant cord blood beta clonotypes but not in memory repertoires. Within beta out-of-frame sequences, the excess sharing observed between twins was weaker.

The sequencing input was cord blood. This clonotype was sampled from a newborn girl in good health.

CDR3: CASTRSGRLEPQHF. CDR3 nucleotides: TGTGCCAGCACCCGCTCGGGGAGGCTGGAGCCCCAGCATTTT. This chain joins TRBV6-6 and TRBJ1-5; D ambiguous. The germline V gene has CDR1 MNHNY and CDR2 SVGAGI (reference sequence). The CDR3 has 14 residues. Deletions cut 7 bases from V and 8 bases from J, with 18 bases between.